This record concerns one TCR beta chain sequence. Its specificity is unknown. The sample comes from a study of regulatory T cells in long-lasting Graves disease. To make TCR beta libraries, researchers used iRepertoire HTBI primers and Arm-PCR of CDR3 regions. One entry per CDR3 protein results from TCRdb running MiXCR on the multiplex PCR reads. Seen here are approximately 460,000 distinct CDR3 sequences, around 17% observed once, and the top ten hold roughly 10%. Study results and limitations: Favored usage of TRBV28, TRBJ1-2 and TRBJ2-5 was recorded in persistent disease.

V shed 6 bases and J shed 3 bases, with 14 bases lying between them. Germline CDR1 MNHEY, CDR2 SVGEGT. The CDR3 consists of 14 residues. Stated time point: newly diagnosed GD, antithyroid drugs for less than 3 months. The TCR library was made from RNA that had been extracted from PBMCs in TRIzol. This sample also appeared in a second study, on T cells in Graves' hyperthyroidism and ophthalmopathy.

The sequence was obtained from a woman in her twenties or thirties with Graves disease. The starting material was peripheral blood mononuclear cells (PBMCs), obtained at new diagnosis, from a patient treated with antithyroid drugs. The chain joins TRBV6-2 or TRBV6-3 to TRBJ1-1, with D perhaps TRBD1 (5 bases). Written as DNA, the CDR3 is TGTGCCAGCAGCCCCAACGGGGGGTACACTGAAGCTTTCTTT. Protein product: CASSPNGGYTEAFF.